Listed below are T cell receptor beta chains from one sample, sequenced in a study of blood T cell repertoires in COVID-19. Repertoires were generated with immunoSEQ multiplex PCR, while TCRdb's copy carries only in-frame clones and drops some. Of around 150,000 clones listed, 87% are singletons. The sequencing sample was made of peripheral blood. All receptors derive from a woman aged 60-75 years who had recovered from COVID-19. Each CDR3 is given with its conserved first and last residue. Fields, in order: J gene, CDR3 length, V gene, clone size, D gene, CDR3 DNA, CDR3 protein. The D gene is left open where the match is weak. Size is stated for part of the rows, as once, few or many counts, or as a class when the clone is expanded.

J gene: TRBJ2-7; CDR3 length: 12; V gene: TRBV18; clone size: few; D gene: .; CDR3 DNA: TGTGCCAGCTCACCACAGGGGCACGAGCAGTACTTC; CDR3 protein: CASSPQGHEQYF
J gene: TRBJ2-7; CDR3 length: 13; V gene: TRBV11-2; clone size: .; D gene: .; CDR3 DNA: TGTGCCAGCAGCGCGGACAGTAACTACGAGCAGTACTTC; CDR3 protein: CASSADSNYEQYF
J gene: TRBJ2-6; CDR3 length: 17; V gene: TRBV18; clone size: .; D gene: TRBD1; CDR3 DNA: TGTGCCAGCTCACGGGGACAGGGAAGCTCTGGGGCCAACGTCCTGACTTTC; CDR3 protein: CASSRGQGSSGANVLTF
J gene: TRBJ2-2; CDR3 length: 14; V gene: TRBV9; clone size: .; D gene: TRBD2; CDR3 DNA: TGTGCCAGCAGCGTGCGGGGGGTCTCCGGGGAGCTGTTTTTT; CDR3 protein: CASSVRGVSGELFF
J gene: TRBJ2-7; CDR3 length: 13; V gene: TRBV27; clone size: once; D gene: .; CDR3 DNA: TGTGCCAGCAGTTCACACAGCACCTACGAGCAGTACTTC; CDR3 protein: CASSSHSTYEQYF
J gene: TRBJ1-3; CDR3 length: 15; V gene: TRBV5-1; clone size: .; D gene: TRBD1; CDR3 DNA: TGCGCCAGCAGCTCTGAGGGGGACAGAGGAAACACCATATATTTT; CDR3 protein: CASSSEGDRGNTIYF
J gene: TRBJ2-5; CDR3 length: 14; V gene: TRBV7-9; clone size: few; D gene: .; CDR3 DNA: TGTGCCAGCAGTATAGCCAGCGGTCTGGAGACCCAGTACTTC; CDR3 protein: CASSIASGLETQYF
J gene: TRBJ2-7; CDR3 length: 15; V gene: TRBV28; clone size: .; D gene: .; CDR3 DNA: TGTGCCAGCACTCTGGTAGGGACACCCATGAACGAGCAGTACTTC; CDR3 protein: CASTLVGTPMNEQYF
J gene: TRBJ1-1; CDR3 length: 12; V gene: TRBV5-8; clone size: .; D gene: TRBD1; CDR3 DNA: TGTGCCAGCAGCCGAGGACAGGGAGAAGCTTTCTTT; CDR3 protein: CASSRGQGEAFF
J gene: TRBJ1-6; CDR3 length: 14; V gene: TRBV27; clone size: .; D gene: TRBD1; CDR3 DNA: TGTGCCAGCAGGGGTTTAGGGGGCGAATCACCCCTCCACTTT; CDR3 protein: CASRGLGGESPLHF
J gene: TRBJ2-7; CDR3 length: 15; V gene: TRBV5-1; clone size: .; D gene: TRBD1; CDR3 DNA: TGCGCCAGCAGACCCCCGACAGGGGCAACCTACGAGCAGTACTTC; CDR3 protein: CASRPPTGATYEQYF
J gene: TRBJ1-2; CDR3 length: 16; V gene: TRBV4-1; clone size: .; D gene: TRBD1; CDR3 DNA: TGCGCCAGCAGCCGGGGACTGGGACAGAAGAAAGATGGCTACACCTTC; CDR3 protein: CASSRGLGQKKDGYTF
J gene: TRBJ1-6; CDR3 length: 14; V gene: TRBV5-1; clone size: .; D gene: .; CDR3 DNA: TGCGCCAGCACCCTTGGAGAGGGCCATTCACCCCTCCACTTT; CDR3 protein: CASTLGEGHSPLHF
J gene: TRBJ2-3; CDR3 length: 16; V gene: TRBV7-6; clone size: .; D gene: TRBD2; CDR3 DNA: TGTGCCAGCAGCTTCTCCAGCGGGGGGGCATCAGATACGCAGTATTTT; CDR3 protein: CASSFSSGGASDTQYF
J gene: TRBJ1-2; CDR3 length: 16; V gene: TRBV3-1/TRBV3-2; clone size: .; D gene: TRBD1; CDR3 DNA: TGTGCCAGCAGCCCGTCGGACAGGGTGTTATCTGAAGGCTACACCTTC; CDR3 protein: CASSPSDRVLSEGYTF
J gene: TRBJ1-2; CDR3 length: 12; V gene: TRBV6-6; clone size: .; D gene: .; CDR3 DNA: TGTGCCAGCAGTTACAGTAGCTATGGCTACACCTTC; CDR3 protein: CASSYSSYGYTF
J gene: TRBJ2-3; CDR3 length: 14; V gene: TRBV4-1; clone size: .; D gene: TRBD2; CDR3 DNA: TGCGCCAGCAGCCACCCGGGGGGGACAGATACGCAGTATTTT; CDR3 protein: CASSHPGGTDTQYF
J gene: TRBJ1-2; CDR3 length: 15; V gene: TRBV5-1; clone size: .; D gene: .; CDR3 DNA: TGCGCCAGCACCGCCCGTCGACAGTCGAACTATGGCTACACCTTC; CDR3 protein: CASTARRQSNYGYTF
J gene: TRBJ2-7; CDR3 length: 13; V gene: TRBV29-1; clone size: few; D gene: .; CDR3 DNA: TGCAGCGTTGAAAACCAGCACGGAGGGGAGCAGTACTTC; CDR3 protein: CSVENQHGGEQYF
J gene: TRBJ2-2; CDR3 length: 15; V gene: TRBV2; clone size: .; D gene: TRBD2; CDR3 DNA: TGTGCCAGCACTATTGGCGGGGGGTTGGTCGGGGAGCTGTTTTTT; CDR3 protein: CASTIGGGLVGELFF
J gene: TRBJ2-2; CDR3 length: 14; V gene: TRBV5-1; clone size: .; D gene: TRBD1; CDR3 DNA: TGCGCCAGCAGCATAGGACAGGCGACCGGGGAGCTGTTTTTT; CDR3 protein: CASSIGQATGELFF
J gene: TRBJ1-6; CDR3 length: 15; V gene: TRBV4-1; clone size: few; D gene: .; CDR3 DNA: TGCGCCAGCAGCCAAGTGCAGGTTTATAATTCACCCCTCCACTTT; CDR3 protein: CASSQVQVYNSPLHF
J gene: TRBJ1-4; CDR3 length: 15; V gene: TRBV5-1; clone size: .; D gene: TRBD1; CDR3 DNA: TGCGCCAGCAGCCGGTGGACAGGGACGAATGAAAAACTGTTTTTT; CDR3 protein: CASSRWTGTNEKLFF
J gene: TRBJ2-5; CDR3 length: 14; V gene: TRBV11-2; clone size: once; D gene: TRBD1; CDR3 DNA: TGTGCCAGCAGCTTAGCGGGCAGGGGGGAGACCCAGTACTTC; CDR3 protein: CASSLAGRGETQYF